Following are 26 T cell receptor beta chains from one sample sequenced in a study of OX40 agonist ivuxolimab in advanced cancers. The method was immunoSEQ multiplex PCR; TCRdb's version includes in-frame clones alone and lacks a portion of them. The sample contains about 70,000 clones, 75% to 85% of which appear only once. Sequencing was performed on CD4+ or CD8+ T cells sorted from blood, taken in a trial of the OX40 agonist ivuxolimab. The source is an adult with an advanced solid tumor such as melanoma, head and neck, liver or kidney cancer.

This clone was counted once. V is TRBV2 and J is TRBJ2-7; D is unresolved. The CDR3 is made up of 14 amino acids. The germline CDR1 and CDR2 sequences are SNHLY and FYNNEI. V lost 0 bases to trimming and J lost 3 bases, with 9 bases between them. The CDR3 protein is CASSEAIPLYEQYF. As DNA, the CDR3 is TGTGCCAGCAGTGAAGCGATCCCCCTCTACGAGCAGTACTTC.

V is TRBV19 and J is TRBJ1-5, with 8 nucleotides matching TRBD1. With V trimmed by 5 bases and J by 2 bases, 2 bases remained unmatched. The CDR3 sequence is 14 residues long. Germline V gene lookup returns CDR1 LNHDA and CDR2 SQIVND (reference sequence). CDR3 sequence (DNA): TGTGCCAGTAGTCCGGACAGGGGCAATCAGCCCCAGCATTTT. Amino acid sequence: CASSPDRGNQPQHF.

This clone was found a few times. This chain connects TRBV9 to TRBJ1-2, with D tentatively TRBD1 (5 bases). V lost 2 bases to trimming and J lost 1 base, with 12 bases between them. CDR3 size: 15 residues. Germline assignment: CDR1 SGDLS and CDR2 YYNGEE. The CDR3 coding sequence is TGTGCCAGCAGCGTCGGACATTCGATTAACTATGGCTACACCTTC. This translates into CASSVGHSINYGYTF.

This chain uses TRBV6-5 with TRBJ1-5; a weak D match, TRBD1 (5 bases). Looked up from germline, CDR1 is MNHEY and CDR2 is SVGAGI. Trimming took off 5 bases at V and 5 bases at J, with 10 bases between the two ends. This CDR3 contains 13 residues. CDR3 DNA sequence: TGTGCCAGCAGTGAGCTGGGGGATCAGCCCCAGCATTTT. Translation: CASSELGDQPQHF.

The J gene is TRBJ2-5, the V gene TRBV18, with D hard to call. The V end lost 4 bases, the J end lost 1 base, and 7 bases lay between the germline ends. The CDR3 contains 13 residues. Germline loops: CDR1 KGHSH, CDR2 LQKENI. The CDR3 here is CASSRIVQETQYF. The CDR3 DNA sequence: TGTGCCAGCTCACGGATAGTCCAAGAGACCCAGTACTTC.

The rearrangement links TRBV21-1 to TRBJ2-7; the table's TRBD1 call for D was not verified on the DNA. TRBV21-1 is designated a pseudogene. CDR3 length equals 14 residues. CDR3 nucleotide sequence: TGTGCCAGCAGCTACCGGGACAGGGGTTACGAGCAGTACTTC. Protein: CASSYRDRGYEQYF.

The chain uses TRBV10-1 and TRBJ2-2; 8 positions agree with TRBD2. J lost 4 bases, V lost 6 bases, and 4 bases had no gene match. In germline, CDR1 is WNHNN, CDR2 SYGVQD (reference sequence). This CDR3 region has 14 residues. The CDR3 sequence: CASSPGRGTGELFF. The CDR3 nucleotides are TGCGCCAGCAGCCCCGGGAGGGGCACCGGGGAGCTGTTTTTT.

The chain employs TRBV5-8 and TRBJ1-1, with D perhaps matching TRBD1 (6 bases). Per germline, CDR1 SGHTS and CDR2 YDEGEE. The CDR3 has 16 residues. V lost 5 bases and J 1 base, leaving 18 bases between the germline ends. The CDR3 nucleotides read TGTGCCAGCAGAAGAGGGGGGCAGCGGGCGAACACTGAAGCTTTCTTT. Its translation: CASRRGGQRANTEAFF.

The chain uses TRBV7-2 and TRBJ2-1, with 8 bases identical to TRBD2. The CDR3 loop spans 14 amino acids. The V and J ends lost 5 bases and 6 bases, in that order; junction bases with no gene match: 6. The germline V gene has CDR1 SGHTA and CDR2 FQGNSA. CDR3 in amino acids: CASSAWTSRNEQFF. For the CDR3, the DNA is TGTGCCAGCAGCGCCTGGACTAGCCGCAATGAGCAGTTCTTC.

The rearrangement links TRBV6-1 to TRBJ1-2; TRBD1 aligns across 11 bases. With 10 bases clipped from V and 6 bases from J, the junction kept 10 bases outside the gene matches. The CDR3 length is 14 residues. Germline V gene data show CDR1 as MNHNS and CDR2 as SASEGT. DNA of the CDR3: TGTGCCACCACACTGGACAGGGGGCCGGATGGCTACACCTTC. Encoded protein: CATTLDRGPDGYTF.

This clone appeared a single time. The CDR3 sequence: CASSLQTGVANEQFF. Written as DNA, the CDR3 is TGTGCCAGCAGTTTACAAACGGGAGTGGCTAATGAGCAGTTCTTC. J is TRBJ2-1 and V is TRBV28, with D possibly being TRBD2 (6 bases). Per the germline V gene, CDR1 is MDHEN and CDR2 is SYDVKM. The CDR3 length is 15 residues. V lost 2 bases and J 7 bases, leaving 15 bases between the germline ends.

V is TRBV10-2 and J is TRBJ1-4; possibly TRBD1 for D (5 bases). The CDR3 sequence is 17 residues long. The germline V and J ends were trimmed by 2 bases and 6 bases, with 19 bases remaining between them. The germline gives CDR1 WSHSY, CDR2 SAAADI. CDR3 sequence: CASSEAAGRRIYEKLFF. CDR3 DNA: TGCGCCAGCAGTGAGGCAGCAGGGCGGCGGATTTATGAAAAACTGTTTTTT.

This clone was picked up a small number of times. The chain carries TRBV7-2 and TRBJ2-5, with D possibly matching TRBD2 (6 bases). Trimming stripped 0 bases from V and 0 bases from J, with 8 bases between. Germline V gene lookup returns CDR1 SGHTA and CDR2 FQGNSA. CDR3 size: 15 residues. Here the CDR3 DNA reads TGTGCCAGCAGCTTAGCAGGAGGGTACCAAGAGACCCAGTACTTC. It is translated as CASSLAGGYQETQYF.

The rearrangement uses TRBV15 and TRBJ1-2, with 7 positions matching TRBD1. The trim removed 5 bases at V and 4 bases at J, leaving 16 bases unmatched. CDR1 and CDR2 from the germline V gene are LNHNV and YYDKDF (reference sequence). The CDR3 is 17 amino acids. The CDR3 is CATSLTGASFNLYGYTF. Written as DNA, the CDR3 is TGTGCCACCAGCCTTACAGGGGCCTCTTTTAACCTCTATGGCTACACCTTC.

The chain carries TRBV28 and TRBJ1-5; 8 bases align to TRBD1. This CDR3 contains 14 residues. The germline V gene has CDR1 MDHEN and CDR2 SYDVKM. The V and J ends lost 1 base and 5 bases, in that order; junction bases with no gene match: 1. Here the CDR3 reads CASSLSDRDQPQHF. Here the CDR3 DNA reads TGTGCCAGCAGTTTATCGGACAGGGATCAGCCCCAGCATTTT.

The V gene is TRBV6-1, the J gene TRBJ1-4, with 8 bases fitting TRBD1. The CDR3 runs to 15 residues. Germline V gives CDR1 MNHNS, CDR2 SASEGT. With 1 base clipped from V and 8 bases from J, the junction kept 6 bases outside the gene matches. The DNA for the CDR3 is TGTGCCAGCAGTGAAGTATCGCAGGGGGCAGAAAAACTGTTTTTT. This codes for CASSEVSQGAEKLFF.

Written as DNA, the CDR3 is TGTGCCAGCAGCCCGAAAGTCGGACTGGAGACCCAGTACTTC. It translates to CASSPKVGLETQYF. V is TRBV28 and J is TRBJ2-5, with D perhaps matching TRBD2 (5 bases). The CDR3 extends over 14 amino acids. V lost 6 bases, J lost 5 bases, and 16 bases lay in between. Germline V gives CDR1 MDHEN, CDR2 SYDVKM.

The chain employs TRBV7-2 and TRBJ2-1; 8 bases are shared with TRBD2. CDR3 size: 16 residues. Trimming at V came to 5 bases and at J to 0 bases, leaving 6 bases not matched to a gene. CDR1 is SGHTA and CDR2 is FQGNSA in the germline V gene. The CDR3 reads CASSPTSGPSYNEQFF. CDR3 DNA: TGTGCCAGCAGCCCAACTAGCGGACCCTCCTACAATGAGCAGTTCTTC.

The chain joins TRBV5-1 to TRBJ1-1, with D possibly being TRBD1 (6 bases). The ends were cut back, 0 bases at V and 8 bases at J, with 17 bases in the middle. Germline CDR1 and CDR2: SGHRS and YFSETQ. The length of the CDR3 is 15 residues. CDR3 coding DNA: TGCGCCAGCAGCTTGGTCGCCGGGACAACAGCAGAAGCTTTCTTT. Its translation: CASSLVAGTTAEAFF.

The genes are TRBV7-2 and TRBJ2-7; D possibly corresponds to TRBD1 (6 bases). The CDR3 is 11 amino acids. Germline CDR1 SGHTA, CDR2 FQGNSA. The germline V and J ends were trimmed by 2 bases and 8 bases, with 7 bases remaining between them. The CDR3 loop is CASSLTGQQYF. The CDR3 DNA reads as TGTGCCAGCAGCTTAACAGGGCAGCAGTACTTC.

This chain links TRBV6-5 with TRBJ1-3; D is ambiguous. CDR1 is MNHEY and CDR2 is SVGAGI in the germline V gene. Trimming pared 6 bases from V and 0 bases from J, leaving 9 bases between. The CDR3 is made up of 14 amino acids. CDR3 region: CASRFGHSGNTIYF. In nucleotides, the CDR3 is TGTGCCAGCAGGTTCGGGCACTCTGGAAACACCATATATTTT.

CDR3 sequence reads: CASSPAGYEQYF. CDR3 nucleotides: TGTGCCAGCAGCCCAGCTGGCTACGAGCAGTACTTC. The V gene is TRBV7-2, the J gene TRBJ2-7; D unresolved. Between the trimmed V and J ends, which lost 5 bases and 3 bases, there was a span of 8 bases. This CDR3 spans 12 amino acids. Per the germline V gene, CDR1 is SGHTA and CDR2 is FQGNSA. Using reference TRBV7-2 and TRBJ2-7 for the parts outside the CDR3, the full variable domain is GAGVSQSPSNKVTEKGKDVELRCDPISGHTALYWYRQSLGQGLEFLIYFQGNSAPDKSGLPSDRFSAERTGGSVSTLTIQRTQQEDSAVYLCASSPAGYEQYFGPGTRLTVT.

This rearrangement joins TRBV29-1 to TRBJ2-7, with a weak D call TRBD1 (5 bases). The CDR3 covers 14 residues. Germline CDR1 and CDR2: SQVTM and ANQGSEA. V lost 2 bases, J lost 1 base, and 12 bases lay in between. CDR3 coding DNA: TGCAGCGTTGAAAAAACAGGCCGATCCTACGAGCAGTACTTC. Translation: CSVEKTGRSYEQYF.

This clone was detected only a few times. The chain carries TRBV6-1 and TRBJ1-5; D remains ambiguous. The germline V and J ends were trimmed by 8 bases and 6 bases, with 20 bases remaining between them. The germline CDR1 and CDR2 sequences are MNHNS and SASEGT. The CDR3 spans 15 residues. The CDR3 DNA is TGTGCCAGCGGGAGGACGATTCGGTCCGTTCAGCCCCAGCATTTT. Amino acids: CASGRTIRSVQPQHF.

This chain connects TRBV5-1 to TRBJ1-3; no clear D. V lost 1 base, J lost 0 bases, and 17 bases lay in between. The germline V gene encodes CDR1 SGHRS and CDR2 YFSETQ. The CDR3 consists of 18 residues. CDR3 sequence reads: CASSLNPTGTSSGNTIYF. CDR3 DNA sequence: TGCGCCAGCAGCTTGAATCCAACGGGTACGAGCTCTGGAAACACCATATATTTT. Drawing the rest from reference TRBV5-1 and TRBJ1-3, the complete variable domain is KAGVTQTPRYLIKTRGQQVTLSCSPISGHRSVSWYQQTPGQGLQFLFEYFSETQRNKGNFPGRFSGRQFSNSRSEMNVSTLELGDSALYLCASSLNPTGTSSGNTIYFGEGSWLTVV.

On this clone itself: This clone may be a read error of a much larger clone one base away. The V call is TRBV15, the J call TRBJ2-5; D possibly matches TRBD1 or TRBD2 (5 bases each). The CDR3 covers 15 residues. Germline V gene data show CDR1 as LNHNV and CDR2 as YYDKDF (reference sequence). In DNA form, the CDR3 reads TGTGCCACCGGCAGAGATGGCGAGGGGCCGATGACCCAGTACTTC. It encodes CATGRDGEGPMTQYF.